The entry below gives a single TCR beta chain sequence along with its context. No antigen is known for it. The sample belongs to a study of T cells in localized non-small cell lung cancer. Study observations and caveats: Longer overall survival accompanied higher blood T cell density.

The V end was cut by 1 base, the J end by 6 bases, with 10 bases between. This CDR3 has 13 amino acids. CDR1 is SGHTA and CDR2 is FQGNSA in the germline V gene. The method was immunoSEQ multiplex PCR; TCRdb's version includes in-frame clones alone and lacks a portion of them. Among 70,000 to 100,000 clones listed, about 84% were seen once. This specimen consisted of peripheral blood, obtained before any cancer treatment. This clonotype originated in a female donor older than 55 with stage I lung adenocarcinoma. The chain carries TRBV7-2 and TRBJ2-7; D may be TRBD1 (6 bases). The CDR3 is CASSLVGGSEQYF. The DNA for the CDR3 is TGTGCCAGCAGCTTAGTAGGGGGATCCGAGCAGTACTTC.